There are a few counts of the clone carrying this T cell receptor beta chain. Its antigen remains unknown. The sample originates from a study of T cells after yellow fever vaccination. Overall study results and limits: FACS-sorted repertoires might harbor abundant contaminating clonotypes from the bulk population.

Generation of TCR cDNA used 5'RACE template switching (which added a universal primer site and UMIs). MiXCR was run by TCRdb on the 5' RACE reads, yielding one entry per CDR3 protein. The sample yields some 300,000 distinct CDR3 sequences, around 9.3% seen once. With 0 bases removed from V and 7 bases from J, the gap between germline ends came to 16 bases. CDR1 and CDR2 from the germline V gene are DFQATT and SNEGSKA (reference sequence). The CDR3 has 14 amino acids. The receptor was isolated from a man aged 18 to 29 who received the YFV17D yellow fever vaccine. V is TRBV20-1 and J is TRBJ2-7; D may match TRBD1 or TRBD2 (5 bases each). The specimen comprised CD4+ T cells sorted from PBMCs, sampled 5 days after the yellow fever booster vaccination. The DNA for the CDR3 is TGCAGTGCTAGAGATAACCCCGGGGCACGGGAGCAGTACTTC. This sequence encodes CSARDNPGAREQYF.